This TCR beta chain originates from a study of cytomegalovirus exposure and HLA in healthy donors. Points from the study as a whole: Exclusion as indistinguishable affected some V segments, including TRBV6-2 and TRBV6-3. The authors enumerated around 150 TCR beta chains as linked to cytomegalovirus. A missense variant in DCLRE1C was later tied to TCR beta V- and J-gene trimming.

The germline V and J ends were trimmed by 0 bases and 4 bases, with 21 bases remaining between them. Germline V gene data show CDR1 as MGHRA and CDR2 as YSYEKL. This CDR3 is 18 amino acids long. Points on this clone: The antigen is not known. The sample contains more than one DNA sequence encoding this CDR3.

This PCR relied on a set of 60 Vbeta primers and 13 Jbeta primers. Produced via immunoSEQ multiplex PCR; TCRdb's table is partial and in-frame only. The repertoire includes over 150,000 clones, around 88% of them detected once, and approximately 0.85% sits in the top ten. This sequence originates from a woman between 25 and 40 years old in good health and CMV-seronegative. The specimen was PBMCs. The genes are TRBV4-1 and TRBJ1-1, with D possibly TRBD1 on 5 matching bases. CDR3 loop: CASSQDSGRGRRVTEAFF. The CDR3 coding sequence is TGCGCCAGCAGCCAAGATTCGGGGAGGGGCCGAAGGGTCACTGAAGCTTTCTTT.